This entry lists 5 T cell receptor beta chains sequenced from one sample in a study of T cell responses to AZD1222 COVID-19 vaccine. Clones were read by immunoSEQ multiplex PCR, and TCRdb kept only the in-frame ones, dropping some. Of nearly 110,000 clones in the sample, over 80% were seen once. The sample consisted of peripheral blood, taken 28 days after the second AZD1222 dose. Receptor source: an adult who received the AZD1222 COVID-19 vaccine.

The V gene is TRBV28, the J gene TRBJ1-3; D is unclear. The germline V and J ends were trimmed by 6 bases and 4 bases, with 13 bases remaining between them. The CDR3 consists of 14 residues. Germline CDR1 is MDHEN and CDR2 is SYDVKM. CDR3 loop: CASRTVEGGNTIYF. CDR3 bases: TGTGCCAGCAGGACGGTTGAAGGGGGAAACACCATATATTTT.

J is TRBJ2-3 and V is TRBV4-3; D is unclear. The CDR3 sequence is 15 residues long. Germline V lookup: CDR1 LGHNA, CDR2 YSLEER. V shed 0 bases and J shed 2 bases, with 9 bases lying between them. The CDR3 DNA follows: TGCGCCAGCAGCCAAGATAGGTTAGACACAGATACGCAGTATTTT. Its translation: CASSQDRLDTDTQYF.

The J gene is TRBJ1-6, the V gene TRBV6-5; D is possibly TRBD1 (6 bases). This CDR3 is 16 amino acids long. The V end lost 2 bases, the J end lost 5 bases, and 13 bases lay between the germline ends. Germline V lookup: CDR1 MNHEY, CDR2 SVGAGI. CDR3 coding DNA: TGTGCCAGCAGTTACAGTGGCGGGGGCGATAATTCACCCCTCCACTTT. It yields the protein CASSYSGGGDNSPLHF.

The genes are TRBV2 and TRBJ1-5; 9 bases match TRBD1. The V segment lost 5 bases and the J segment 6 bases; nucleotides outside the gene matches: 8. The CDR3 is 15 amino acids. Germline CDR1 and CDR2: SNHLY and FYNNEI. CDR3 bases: TGTGCCAGCAGTAAAAGTACAGGGGGCGGTCAGCCCCAGCATTTT. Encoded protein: CASSKSTGGGQPQHF.

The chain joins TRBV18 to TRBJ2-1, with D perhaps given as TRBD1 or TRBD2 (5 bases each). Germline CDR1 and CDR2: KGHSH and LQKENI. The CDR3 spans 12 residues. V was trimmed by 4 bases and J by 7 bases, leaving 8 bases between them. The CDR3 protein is CASSLRENEQFF. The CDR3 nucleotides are TGTGCCAGCTCACTCAGGGAGAATGAGCAGTTCTTC.